A selection of T cell receptor beta chains follows, all from one sample in a study of blood T cell repertoires in COVID-19. TCRdb's table, derived via immunoSEQ multiplex PCR, lists solely in-frame clones and lacks some. In the table there are about 150,000 clones, around nine tenths of which are singletons. Specimen: peripheral blood. The source of these receptors is a woman aged 70-85 years with acute or convalescent COVID-19. The CDR3 runs from the conserved cysteine through the conserved F or W. The order of the fields is V gene, clone size, D gene, J gene, CDR3 DNA, CDR3 protein. D genes are given only for firm matches. Only some rows state a clone size, as once, few, many or a class for expanded clones.

v_gene: TRBV6-2/TRBV6-3
abundance: -
d_gene: -
j_gene: TRBJ2-2
CDR3nt: TGTGCCAGCAGTTCCCGGGGGGCCGGTCTAACCGGGGAGCTGTTTTTT
CDR3aa: CASSSRGAGLTGELFF

v_gene: TRBV14
abundance: once
d_gene: -
j_gene: TRBJ2-7
CDR3nt: TGTGCCAGCAGCCACACGGACGAGCAGTACTTC
CDR3aa: CASSHTDEQYF

v_gene: TRBV11-2
abundance: -
d_gene: -
j_gene: TRBJ2-5
CDR3nt: TGTGCCAGCAGCTTAGCCGGGGGCCAAGAGACCCAGTACTTC
CDR3aa: CASSLAGGQETQYF

v_gene: TRBV19
abundance: -
d_gene: TRBD1
j_gene: TRBJ1-1
CDR3nt: TGTGCCAGTAGTATCAGACAGGGGGACACTGAAGCTTTCTTT
CDR3aa: CASSIRQGDTEAFF

v_gene: TRBV15
abundance: -
d_gene: TRBD2
j_gene: TRBJ2-7
CDR3nt: TGTGCCACCAGCGTTAGCGGGGGGGCTAACTACGAGCAGTACTTC
CDR3aa: CATSVSGGANYEQYF

v_gene: TRBV19
abundance: -
d_gene: -
j_gene: TRBJ1-2
CDR3nt: TGTGCCAGTACTCGCAGTACCTTC
CDR3aa: CASTRSTF

v_gene: TRBV5-1
abundance: few
d_gene: -
j_gene: TRBJ1-1
CDR3nt: TGCGCCAGCAGCTTGGGACAGGCCCGGAACACTGAAGCTTTCTTT
CDR3aa: CASSLGQARNTEAFF

v_gene: TRBV18
abundance: -
d_gene: TRBD1
j_gene: TRBJ1-3
CDR3nt: TGTGCCAGCTCACCAAACCTCGGGACAGTGGAGGGGTCGATGACCGGAAACACCATATATTTT
CDR3aa: CASSPNLGTVEGSMTGNTIYF

v_gene: TRBV29-1
abundance: -
d_gene: TRBD2
j_gene: TRBJ2-2
CDR3nt: TGCAGCGTTGAAGATCCCCAGGGAGGGCCCGGGGAGCTGTTTTTT
CDR3aa: CSVEDPQGGPGELFF

v_gene: TRBV10-3
abundance: -
d_gene: -
j_gene: TRBJ2-2
CDR3nt: TGTGCCATCAGCCTTGACGACTGGGACACCGGGGAGCTGTTTTTT
CDR3aa: CAISLDDWDTGELFF

v_gene: TRBV19
abundance: -
d_gene: TRBD1
j_gene: TRBJ1-5
CDR3nt: TGTGCCAGTACGCGGACAGGGGGCGCAAATCAGCCCCAGCATTTT
CDR3aa: CASTRTGGANQPQHF

v_gene: TRBV21-1
abundance: -
d_gene: -
j_gene: TRBJ2-1
CDR3nt: TGTGCCAGCAGCGTAGGACAGGGCGACCTTCTGGAGCAGTTCTTC
CDR3aa: CASSVGQGDLLEQFF

v_gene: TRBV12-3/TRBV12-4
abundance: -
d_gene: -
j_gene: TRBJ1-1
CDR3nt: TGTGCCAGCAGCCAACTCTCGGGGGGGTTAGCTTTCTTT
CDR3aa: CASSQLSGGLAFF

v_gene: TRBV27
abundance: -
d_gene: -
j_gene: TRBJ1-2
CDR3nt: TGTGCCAGCAGTTTTAATGACAGGAGAGATGGCTACACCTTC
CDR3aa: CASSFNDRRDGYTF

v_gene: TRBV2
abundance: -
d_gene: TRBD1
j_gene: TRBJ1-5
CDR3nt: TGTGCCAGCAGTGCAGGGGGCCAGCAGCCCCAGCATTTT
CDR3aa: CASSAGGQQPQHF

v_gene: TRBV6-5
abundance: -
d_gene: -
j_gene: TRBJ1-6
CDR3nt: TGTGCCAGCAGTACCGCAGGGGCTGCTTCACCCCTCCACTTT
CDR3aa: CASSTAGAASPLHF

v_gene: TRBV7-3
abundance: -
d_gene: -
j_gene: TRBJ2-6
CDR3nt: TGTGCCAGCAGCTTTCAGGGCTCTGGGGCCAACGTCCTGACTTTC
CDR3aa: CASSFQGSGANVLTF

v_gene: TRBV19
abundance: -
d_gene: -
j_gene: TRBJ2-6
CDR3nt: TGTGCCAGTACCCTCTCGTCCTCTGGGGCCAACGTCCTGACTTTC
CDR3aa: CASTLSSSGANVLTF

v_gene: TRBV3-1/TRBV3-2
abundance: -
d_gene: -
j_gene: TRBJ1-1
CDR3nt: TGTGCCAGCAGCACACGGACAGCCTTGAACACTGAAGCTTTCTTT
CDR3aa: CASSTRTALNTEAFF

v_gene: TRBV28
abundance: -
d_gene: -
j_gene: TRBJ2-2
CDR3nt: TGTGCCAGCAGACCACAGGGTCCAGGGTTGTCGCTGTTTTTT
CDR3aa: CASRPQGPGLSLFF

v_gene: TRBV7-9
abundance: -
d_gene: TRBD2
j_gene: TRBJ2-3
CDR3nt: TGTGCCAGCAGCGGACTAGCGGGGGGCTACAGCACAGATACGCAGTATTTT
CDR3aa: CASSGLAGGYSTDTQYF

v_gene: TRBV6-6
abundance: -
d_gene: TRBD1
j_gene: TRBJ2-7
CDR3nt: TGTGCCAGCAGTTACACAGGGGTTGCGAGCTACGAGCAGTACTTC
CDR3aa: CASSYTGVASYEQYF

v_gene: TRBV5-1
abundance: -
d_gene: -
j_gene: TRBJ1-3
CDR3nt: TGCGCCAGCAGCTTGGCCGGCTCTGGAAACACCATATATTTT
CDR3aa: CASSLAGSGNTIYF

v_gene: TRBV6-1
abundance: -
d_gene: -
j_gene: TRBJ1-5
CDR3nt: TGTGCCAGCAGTGAACTGACAGTTGCCCCAAATCAGCCCCAGCATTTT
CDR3aa: CASSELTVAPNQPQHF

v_gene: TRBV27
abundance: -
d_gene: TRBD1
j_gene: TRBJ1-2
CDR3nt: TGTGCCAGCAGTTTATCGTGGGGGACAGGGGTCGGCTACACCTTC
CDR3aa: CASSLSWGTGVGYTF

v_gene: TRBV5-1
abundance: once
d_gene: -
j_gene: TRBJ1-2
CDR3nt: TGCGCCAGCAGCTTGGGACAGAGACCCTATGGCTACACCTTC
CDR3aa: CASSLGQRPYGYTF

v_gene: TRBV6-2/TRBV6-3
abundance: -
d_gene: -
j_gene: TRBJ1-2
CDR3nt: TGTGCCAGCAGTTACCCCGGGGAGGGCAACTATGGCTACACCTTC
CDR3aa: CASSYPGEGNYGYTF

v_gene: TRBV5-5
abundance: once
d_gene: TRBD2
j_gene: TRBJ2-2
CDR3nt: TGTGCCAGCAGCTTGGGGGGGGGCACCGGGGAGCTGTTTTTT
CDR3aa: CASSLGGGTGELFF

v_gene: TRBV6-5
abundance: -
d_gene: TRBD1
j_gene: TRBJ1-1
CDR3nt: TGTGCCAGCAGCCGACAGGGGGATCGTTTAAGGCAAGCTTTCTTT
CDR3aa: CASSRQGDRLRQAFF

v_gene: TRBV7-2
abundance: -
d_gene: TRBD1
j_gene: TRBJ1-2
CDR3nt: TGTGCCAGCAGCTTATCGCGGGGTCGGACAGGGGAGGGAAATGGCTACACCTTC
CDR3aa: CASSLSRGRTGEGNGYTF

v_gene: TRBV5-6
abundance: -
d_gene: TRBD1
j_gene: TRBJ1-1
CDR3nt: TGTGCCAGCAGCCGGGGAGGACAGGGCGAAGCTTTCTTT
CDR3aa: CASSRGGQGEAFF

v_gene: TRBV4-2
abundance: -
d_gene: -
j_gene: TRBJ1-1
CDR3nt: TGTGCCAGCAGCCGGCTCGACAGGAACACTGAAGCTTTCTTT
CDR3aa: CASSRLDRNTEAFF

v_gene: TRBV27
abundance: -
d_gene: TRBD2
j_gene: TRBJ2-5
CDR3nt: TGTGCCAGCAGTCCAAGACTAGCGGCGGAGACCCAGTACTTC
CDR3aa: CASSPRLAAETQYF

v_gene: TRBV5-1
abundance: -
d_gene: TRBD1
j_gene: TRBJ1-1
CDR3nt: TGCGCCAGCAGCGGTACAGGGGACACTGAAGCTTTCTTT
CDR3aa: CASSGTGDTEAFF